This T cell receptor beta chain comes out of a study of response to subunit inactivated influenza vaccine. Germline V CDR1 and CDR2: SQVTM, ANQGSEA. This CDR3 is 14 amino acids long. Deletions cut 3 bases from V and 4 bases from J, with 15 bases between. TCRdb ran MiXCR on the RT-PCR reads and lists one entry per CDR3 protein. The sample shows hundreds of thousands of distinct CDR3 sequences, about 15% of them seen only once. Comment on this clonotype: The antigen is not known.

The study's findings and limits: It was suggested by the authors that few new T cells are recruited by each seasonal influenza vaccination.

The sample here was PBMCs from blood, taken approximately 15 days before vaccination. This chain joins TRBV29-1 and TRBJ2-5; unclear D gene. This TCR derives from a man between 45 and 60 years old who received an inactivated influenza vaccine. The CDR3 region is CSVDRATLGETQYF. DNA for the CDR3: TGCAGCGTTGATAGGGCAACATTGGGAGAGACCCAGTACTTC.